Detailed here is one TCR beta chain. The record originates from a study of blood T cell repertoires in COVID-19. At the level of the study: Sites in the United States, Italy and Spain provided acute and convalescent COVID-19 samples. The cDNA or gDNA used as material had been derived from T cells, B-cell-depleted T cells, or PBMCs.

Authors' data handling: Amplified reference gene primers provided the basis for estimating nucleated cell counts. Profiling relied on immunoSEQ multiplex PCR, and the TCRdb table lists in-frame clones only, not all of them. V and J calls and clone size are given by that table; D and trimming were obtained from the DNA. This repertoire shows around 300,000 clones, roughly 88% found once; its top ten account for about 10%. The germline V and J ends were trimmed by 10 bases and 5 bases, with 14 bases remaining between them. The CDR3 consists of 12 residues. Germline-derived CDR1 and CDR2 are SNHLY and FYNNEI.

Sequenced: peripheral blood. The clonotype comes from a woman between 65 and 79 years old with acute or convalescent COVID-19. The rearrangement joins TRBV2 to TRBJ1-1; D unclear. The CDR3 reads CATTGGSTEAFF. As DNA, the CDR3 is TGTGCCACCACCGGAGGGTCTACTGAAGCTTTCTTT. Full variable domain (rest looked up from reference TRBV2 and TRBJ1-1): EPEVTQTPSHQVTQMGQEVILRCVPISNHLYFYWYRQILGQKVEFLVSFYNNEISEKSEIFDDQFSVERPDGSNFTLKIRSTKLEDSAMYFCATTGGSTEAFFGQGTRLTVV.